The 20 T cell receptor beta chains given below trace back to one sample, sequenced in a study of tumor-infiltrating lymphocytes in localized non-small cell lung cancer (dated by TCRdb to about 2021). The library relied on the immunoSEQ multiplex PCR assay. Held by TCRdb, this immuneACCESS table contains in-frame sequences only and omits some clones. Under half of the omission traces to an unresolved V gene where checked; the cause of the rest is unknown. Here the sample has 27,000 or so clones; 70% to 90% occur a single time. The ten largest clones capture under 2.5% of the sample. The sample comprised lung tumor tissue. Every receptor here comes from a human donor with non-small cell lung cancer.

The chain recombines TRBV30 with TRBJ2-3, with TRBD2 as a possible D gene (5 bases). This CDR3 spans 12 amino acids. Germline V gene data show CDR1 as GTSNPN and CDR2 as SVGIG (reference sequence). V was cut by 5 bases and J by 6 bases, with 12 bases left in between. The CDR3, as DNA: TGTGCCTGGCATACGACGGGGGATACGCAGTATTTT. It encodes CAWHTTGDTQYF.

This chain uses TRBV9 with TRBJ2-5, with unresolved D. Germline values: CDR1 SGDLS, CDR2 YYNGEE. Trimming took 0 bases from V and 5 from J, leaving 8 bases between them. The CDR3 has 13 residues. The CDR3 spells CASSVGGLETQYF. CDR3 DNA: TGTGCCAGCAGCGTAGGGGGTTTGGAGACCCAGTACTTC.

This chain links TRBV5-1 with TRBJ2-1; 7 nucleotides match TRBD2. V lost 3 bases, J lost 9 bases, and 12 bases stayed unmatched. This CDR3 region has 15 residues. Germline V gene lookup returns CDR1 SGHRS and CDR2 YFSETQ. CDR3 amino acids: CASSSWAGRGSEQFF. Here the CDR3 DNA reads TGCGCCAGCAGCTCATGGGCAGGGAGGGGCAGTGAGCAGTTCTTC.

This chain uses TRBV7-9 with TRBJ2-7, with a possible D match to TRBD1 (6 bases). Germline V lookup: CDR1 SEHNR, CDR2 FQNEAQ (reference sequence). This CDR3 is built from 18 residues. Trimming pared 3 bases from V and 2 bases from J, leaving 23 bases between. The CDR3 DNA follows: TGTGCCAGCAGCTTCCCGCCAACTGGCAGGGGAAACACCTACGAGCAGTACTTC. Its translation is CASSFPPTGRGNTYEQYF.

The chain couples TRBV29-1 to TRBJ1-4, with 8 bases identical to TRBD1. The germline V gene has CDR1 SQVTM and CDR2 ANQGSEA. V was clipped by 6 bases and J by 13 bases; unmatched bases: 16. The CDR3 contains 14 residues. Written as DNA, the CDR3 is TGCAGCGTGAGCCCGACAGGGGCCCCTCTAGCACTGTTTTTT. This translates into CSVSPTGAPLALFF.

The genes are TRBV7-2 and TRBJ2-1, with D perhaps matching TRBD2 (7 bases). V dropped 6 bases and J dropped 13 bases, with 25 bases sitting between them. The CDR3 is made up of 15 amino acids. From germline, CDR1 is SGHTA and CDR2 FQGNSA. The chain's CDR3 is CASSSQYREGVPQFF. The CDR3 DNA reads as TGTGCCAGCAGTTCTCAATACAGGGAGGGGGTGCCCCAGTTCTTC.

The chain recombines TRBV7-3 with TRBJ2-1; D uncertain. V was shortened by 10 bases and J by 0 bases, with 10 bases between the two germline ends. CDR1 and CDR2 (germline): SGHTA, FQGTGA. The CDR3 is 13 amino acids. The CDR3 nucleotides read TGTGCCACTAGTGAGAGCTCCTACAATGAGCAGTTCTTC. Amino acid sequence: CATSESSYNEQFF. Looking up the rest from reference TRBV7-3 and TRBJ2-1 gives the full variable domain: GAGVSQTPSNKVTEKGKYVELRCDPISGHTALYWYRQSLGQGPEFLIYFQGTGAADDSGLPNDRFFAVRPEGSVSTLKIQRTERGDSAVYLCATSESSYNEQFFGPGTRLTVL.

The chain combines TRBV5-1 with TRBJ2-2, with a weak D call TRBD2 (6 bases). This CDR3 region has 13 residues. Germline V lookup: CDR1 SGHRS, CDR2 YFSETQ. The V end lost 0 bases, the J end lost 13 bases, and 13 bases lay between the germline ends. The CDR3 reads CASSLDGTGRLFF. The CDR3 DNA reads TGCGCCAGCAGCTTGGACGGGACTGGGCGGCTGTTTTTT.

In DNA, the CDR3 is TGCAGCGTTGAAGTCACCATAGGGTGGGACACTGAAGCTTTCTTT. Encoded protein: CSVEVTIGWDTEAFF. This chain links TRBV29-1 with TRBJ1-1; D is ambiguous. The CDR3 is made up of 15 amino acids. V lost 1 base and J lost 3, with 15 bases in between. CDR1 is SQVTM, CDR2 ANQGSEA, per germline. Full variable domain (remainder filled in from reference TRBV29-1 and TRBJ1-1): SAVISQKPSRDICQRGTSLTIQCQVDSQVTMMFWYRQQPGQSLTLIATANQGSEATYESGFVIDKFPISRPNLTFSTLTVSNMSPEDSSIYLCSVEVTIGWDTEAFFGQGTRLTVV.

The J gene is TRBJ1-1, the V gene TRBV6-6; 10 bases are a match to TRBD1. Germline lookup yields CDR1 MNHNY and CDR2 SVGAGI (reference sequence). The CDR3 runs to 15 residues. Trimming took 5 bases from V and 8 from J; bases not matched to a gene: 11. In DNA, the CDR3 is TGTGCCAGCAGTCTCCCCCCGGGACAGGGGATCGAAGCTTTCTTT. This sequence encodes CASSLPPGQGIEAFF.

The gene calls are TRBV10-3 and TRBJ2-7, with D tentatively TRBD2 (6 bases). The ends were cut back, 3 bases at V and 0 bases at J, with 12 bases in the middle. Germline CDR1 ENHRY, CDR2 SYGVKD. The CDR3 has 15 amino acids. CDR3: CAISDGGLNSYEQYF. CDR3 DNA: TGTGCCATCAGTGACGGGGGACTTAACTCCTACGAGCAGTACTTC.

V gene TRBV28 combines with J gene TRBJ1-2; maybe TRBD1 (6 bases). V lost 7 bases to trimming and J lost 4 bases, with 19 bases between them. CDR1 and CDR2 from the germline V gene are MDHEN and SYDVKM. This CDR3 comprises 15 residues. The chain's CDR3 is CASNAPTGSGYGYTF. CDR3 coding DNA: TGTGCCAGCAATGCCCCAACAGGGTCCGGCTATGGCTACACCTTC.

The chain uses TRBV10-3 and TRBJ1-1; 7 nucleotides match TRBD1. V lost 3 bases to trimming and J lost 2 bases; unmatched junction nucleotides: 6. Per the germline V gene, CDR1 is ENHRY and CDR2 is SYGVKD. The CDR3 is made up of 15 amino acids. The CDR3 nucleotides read TGTGCCATCAGTGAAGGGGACAGTCCCAACACTGAAGCTTTCTTT. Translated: CAISEGDSPNTEAFF.

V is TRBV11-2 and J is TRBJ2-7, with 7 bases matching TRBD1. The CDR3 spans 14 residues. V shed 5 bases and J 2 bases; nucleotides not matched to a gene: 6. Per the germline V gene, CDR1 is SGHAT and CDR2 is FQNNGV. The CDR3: CASSPGQRTYEQYF. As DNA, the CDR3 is TGTGCCAGCAGCCCGGGACAGAGAACCTACGAGCAGTACTTC.

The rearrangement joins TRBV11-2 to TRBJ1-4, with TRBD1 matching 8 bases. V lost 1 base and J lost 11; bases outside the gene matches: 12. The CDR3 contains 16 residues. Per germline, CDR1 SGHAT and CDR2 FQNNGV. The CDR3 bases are TGTGCCAGCAGCTTAGTCGCAGGGGGCGCGGCGAGGAAACTGTTTTTT. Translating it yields CASSLVAGGAARKLFF. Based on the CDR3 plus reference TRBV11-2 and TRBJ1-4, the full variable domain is EAGVAQSPRYKIIEKRQSVAFWCNPISGHATLYWYQQILGQGPKLLIQFQNNGVVDDSQLPKDRFSAERLKGVDSTLKIQPAKLEDSAVYLCASSLVAGGAARKLFFGSGTQLSVL.

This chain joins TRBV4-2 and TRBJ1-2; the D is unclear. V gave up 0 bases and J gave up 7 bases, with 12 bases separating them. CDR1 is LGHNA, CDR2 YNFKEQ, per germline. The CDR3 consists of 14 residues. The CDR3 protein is CASSQEGSRFGYTF. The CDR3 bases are TGTGCCAGCAGCCAAGAAGGCAGCCGTTTTGGCTACACCTTC.

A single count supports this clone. CDR3 loop: CASSVGGWDTQYF. In DNA, the CDR3 is TGTGCCAGCAGTGTGGGGGGGTGGGATACGCAGTATTTT. The chain links TRBV2 to TRBJ2-3, with TRBD2 matching over 7 bases. J lost 6 bases, V lost 4 bases, and 4 bases had no gene match. Germline CDR1 reads SNHLY; CDR2 reads FYNNEI. CDR3 length: 13 residues.

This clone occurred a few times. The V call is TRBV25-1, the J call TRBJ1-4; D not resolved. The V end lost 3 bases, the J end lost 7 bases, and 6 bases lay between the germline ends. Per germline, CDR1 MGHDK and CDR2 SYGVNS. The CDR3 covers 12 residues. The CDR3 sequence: CASSDTVEKLFF. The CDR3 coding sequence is TGTGCCAGCAGTGACACCGTTGAAAAACTGTTTTTT. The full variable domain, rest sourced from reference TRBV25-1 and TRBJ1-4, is EADIYQTPRYLVIGTGKKITLECSQTMGHDKMYWYQQDPGMELHLIHYSYGVNSTEKGDLSSESTVSRIRTEHFPLTLESARPSHTSQYLCASSDTVEKLFFGSGTQLSVL.

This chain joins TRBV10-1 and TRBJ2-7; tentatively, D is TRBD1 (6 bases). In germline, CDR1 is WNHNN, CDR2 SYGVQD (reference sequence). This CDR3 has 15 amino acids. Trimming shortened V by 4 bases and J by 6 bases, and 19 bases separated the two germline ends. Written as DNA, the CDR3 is TGCGCCAGCAGTGCGAACCCGGGACAAGACATCGAGCAGTACTTC. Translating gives CASSANPGQDIEQYF.

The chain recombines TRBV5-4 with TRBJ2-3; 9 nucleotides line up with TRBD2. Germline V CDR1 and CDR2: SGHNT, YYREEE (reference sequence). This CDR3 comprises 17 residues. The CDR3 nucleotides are TGTGCATCTACCCCCGGGGAACGGCGGGGGGGCTTAAATACGCAGTATTTT. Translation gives CASTPGERRGGLNTQYF.